A selection of T cell receptor beta chains follows, all from one sample in a study of OX40 agonist ivuxolimab in advanced cancers. Profiling relied on immunoSEQ multiplex PCR, and the TCRdb table lists in-frame clones only, not all of them. The sample has about 45,000 clones, about 89% seen once; the top ten hold roughly an eighth. Sequencing used CD4+ or CD8+ T cells sorted from blood, obtained in a trial of the OX40 agonist ivuxolimab. The source is an adult with an advanced solid tumor such as melanoma, head and neck, liver or kidney cancer. The CDR3 runs from the conserved cysteine through the conserved F or W. The D gene is left open where the match is weak.

CDR3nt: TGTGCCAGCGGGACGAACACCGGGGAGCTGTTTTTT
CDR3aa: CASGTNTGELFF
d_gene: NA
j_gene: TRBJ2-2
v_gene: TRBV6-4

CDR3nt: TGCGCCAGCAGCCAAGTAGTGGGGGGCTACGAGCAGTACTTC
CDR3aa: CASSQVVGGYEQYF
d_gene: NA
j_gene: TRBJ2-7
v_gene: TRBV4-1

CDR3nt: TGTGCCAGTAGTATAGCACACCTGTACGAGCAGTACTTC
CDR3aa: CASSIAHLYEQYF
d_gene: NA
j_gene: TRBJ2-7
v_gene: TRBV19

CDR3nt: TGTGCCAGCAGTTTGCTACGGCGCTTCCCGGGGGAGCAGTACTTC
CDR3aa: CASSLLRRFPGEQYF
d_gene: NA
j_gene: TRBJ2-7
v_gene: TRBV28